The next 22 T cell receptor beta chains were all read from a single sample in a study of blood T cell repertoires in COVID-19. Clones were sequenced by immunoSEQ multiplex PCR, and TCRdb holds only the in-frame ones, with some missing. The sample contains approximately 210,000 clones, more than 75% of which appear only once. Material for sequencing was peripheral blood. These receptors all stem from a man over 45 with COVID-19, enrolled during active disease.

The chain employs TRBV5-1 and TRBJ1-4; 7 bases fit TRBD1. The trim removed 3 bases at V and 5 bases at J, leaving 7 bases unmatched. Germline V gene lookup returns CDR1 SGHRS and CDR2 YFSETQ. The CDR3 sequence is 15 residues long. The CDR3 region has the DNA TGCGCCAGCAGCTCCCCCGAACAGGGGAATGAAAAACTGTTTTTT. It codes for CASSSPEQGNEKLFF.

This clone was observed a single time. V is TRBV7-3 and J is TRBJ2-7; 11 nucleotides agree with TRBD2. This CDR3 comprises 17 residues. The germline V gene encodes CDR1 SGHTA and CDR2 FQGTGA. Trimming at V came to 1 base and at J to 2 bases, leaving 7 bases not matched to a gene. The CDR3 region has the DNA TGTGCCAGCAGCTTAAACGGATTAGCGGGAGGGCCCTACGAGCAGTACTTC. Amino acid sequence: CASSLNGLAGGPYEQYF. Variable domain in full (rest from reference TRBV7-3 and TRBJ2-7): GAGVSQTPSNKVTEKGKYVELRCDPISGHTALYWYRQSLGQGPEFLIYFQGTGAADDSGLPNDRFFAVRPEGSVSTLKIQRTERGDSAVYLCASSLNGLAGGPYEQYFGPGTRLTVT.

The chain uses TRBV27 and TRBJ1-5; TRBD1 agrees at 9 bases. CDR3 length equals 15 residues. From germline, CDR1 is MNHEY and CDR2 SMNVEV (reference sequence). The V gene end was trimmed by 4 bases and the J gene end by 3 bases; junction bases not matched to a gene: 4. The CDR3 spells CASSSTGGSNQPQHF. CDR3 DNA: TGTGCCAGCAGTTCGACAGGGGGGTCCAATCAGCCCCAGCATTTT.

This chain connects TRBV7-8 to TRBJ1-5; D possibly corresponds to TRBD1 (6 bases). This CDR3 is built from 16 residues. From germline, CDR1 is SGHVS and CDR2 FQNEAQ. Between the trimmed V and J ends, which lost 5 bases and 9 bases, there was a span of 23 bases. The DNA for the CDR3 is TGTGCCAGCAGCCGAGGGGAAGGGGGGACTAGTTTGCCCCAGCATTTT. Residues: CASSRGEGGTSLPQHF.

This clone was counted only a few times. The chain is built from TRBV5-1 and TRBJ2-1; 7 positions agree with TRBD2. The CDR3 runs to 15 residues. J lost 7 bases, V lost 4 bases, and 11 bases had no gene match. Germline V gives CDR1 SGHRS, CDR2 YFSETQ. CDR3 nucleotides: TGCGCCAGCAGCCCCGGACTAGAGGGACGGAATGAGCAGTTCTTC. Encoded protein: CASSPGLEGRNEQFF.

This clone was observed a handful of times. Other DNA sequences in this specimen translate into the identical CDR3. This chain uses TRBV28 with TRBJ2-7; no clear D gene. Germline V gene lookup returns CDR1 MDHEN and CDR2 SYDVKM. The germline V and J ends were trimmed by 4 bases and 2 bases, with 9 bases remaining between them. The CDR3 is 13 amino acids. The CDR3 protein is CASSSGQTYEQYF. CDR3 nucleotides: TGTGCCAGCAGTTCTGGGCAGACCTACGAGCAGTACTTC.

CDR3 nucleotides: TGTGCCAGCAGCTCGGGACAGGGGGCATTCGACGAGCAGTACTTC. Its translation: CASSSGQGAFDEQYF. The chain combines TRBV7-9 with TRBJ2-7; 12 bases fit TRBD1. This CDR3 region has 15 residues. Per the germline V gene, CDR1 is SEHNR and CDR2 is FQNEAQ (reference sequence). V gave up 4 bases and J gave up 5 bases; unmatched junction bases: 6.

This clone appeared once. CDR3 sequence reads: CASSLVFQGGAHDEQYF. Written as DNA, the CDR3 is TGTGCCAGCAGCTTAGTTTTCCAGGGAGGGGCGCACGACGAGCAGTACTTC. The V and J genes are TRBV7-9 and TRBJ2-7; 7 nucleotides match TRBD2. Looked up from germline, CDR1 is SEHNR and CDR2 is FQNEAQ (reference sequence). This CDR3 has 17 amino acids. V lost 1 base and J lost 5; bases outside the gene matches: 14.

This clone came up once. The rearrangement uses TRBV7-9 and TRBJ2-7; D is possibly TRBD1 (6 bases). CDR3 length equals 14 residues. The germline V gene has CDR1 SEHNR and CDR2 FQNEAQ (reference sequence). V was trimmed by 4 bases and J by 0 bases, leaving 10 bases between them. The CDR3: CASSYTGSSYEQYF. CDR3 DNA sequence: TGTGCCAGCAGCTACACAGGGTCCTCCTACGAGCAGTACTTC.

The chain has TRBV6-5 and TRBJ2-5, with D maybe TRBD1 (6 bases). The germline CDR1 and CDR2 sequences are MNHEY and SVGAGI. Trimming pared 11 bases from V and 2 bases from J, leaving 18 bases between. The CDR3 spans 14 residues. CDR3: CAPQGWGLQETQYF. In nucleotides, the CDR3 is TGTGCCCCGCAGGGGTGGGGGTTGCAAGAGACCCAGTACTTC.

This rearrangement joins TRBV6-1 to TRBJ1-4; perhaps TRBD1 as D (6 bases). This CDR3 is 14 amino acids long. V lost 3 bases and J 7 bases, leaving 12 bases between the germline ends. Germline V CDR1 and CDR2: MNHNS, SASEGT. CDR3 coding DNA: TGTGCCAGCAGTGAGTTGGGGGCCCGTGAAAAACTGTTTTTT. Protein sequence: CASSELGAREKLFF.

The CDR3 region has the DNA TGTGCCAGCAGCCATCAGGCGCTCTATGGCTACACCTTC. The encoded protein is CASSHQALYGYTF. The V gene is TRBV3-1 (or the pseudogene TRBV3-2), the J gene TRBJ1-2; D gene ambiguous. The length of the CDR3 is 13 residues. V was shortened by 3 bases and J by 4 bases, with 9 bases between the two germline ends. Germline CDR1 and CDR2: LGHDT and YNNKEL (reference sequence).

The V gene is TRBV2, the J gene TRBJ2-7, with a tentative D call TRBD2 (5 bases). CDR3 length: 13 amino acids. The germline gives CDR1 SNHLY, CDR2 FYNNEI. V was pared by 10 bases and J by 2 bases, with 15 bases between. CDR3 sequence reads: CATSGNPTYEQYF. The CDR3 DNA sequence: TGTGCCACCTCGGGGAACCCTACCTACGAGCAGTACTTC.

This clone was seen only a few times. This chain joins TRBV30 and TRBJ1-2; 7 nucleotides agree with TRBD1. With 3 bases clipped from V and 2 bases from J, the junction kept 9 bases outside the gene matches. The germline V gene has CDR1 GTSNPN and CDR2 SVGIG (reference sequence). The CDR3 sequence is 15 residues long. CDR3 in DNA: TGTGCCTGGAGGGCTGGGACAGCGATGAACTATGGCTACACCTTC. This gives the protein CAWRAGTAMNYGYTF.

The CDR3, as DNA: TGTGCCAGCTCACCGGGACAGGGGGCCCCAGAGACCCAGTACTTC. It translates to CASSPGQGAPETQYF. The chain joins TRBV18 to TRBJ2-5; 12 bases match TRBD1. CDR1 and CDR2 (germline): KGHSH, LQKENI. V lost 3 bases, J lost 4 bases, and 3 bases stayed unmatched. The CDR3 consists of 15 residues.

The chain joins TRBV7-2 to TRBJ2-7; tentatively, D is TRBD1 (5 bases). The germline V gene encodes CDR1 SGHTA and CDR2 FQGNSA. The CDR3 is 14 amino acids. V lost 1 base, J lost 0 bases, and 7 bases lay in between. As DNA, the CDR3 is TGTGCCAGCAGCTTAGGCAGGGCCTCCTACGAGCAGTACTTC. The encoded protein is CASSLGRASYEQYF.

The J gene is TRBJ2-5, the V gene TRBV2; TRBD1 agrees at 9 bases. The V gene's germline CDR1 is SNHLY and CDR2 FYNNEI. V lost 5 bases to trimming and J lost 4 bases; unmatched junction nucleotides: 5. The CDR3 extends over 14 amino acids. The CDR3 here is CASSPGTGRETQYF. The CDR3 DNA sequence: TGTGCCAGCAGTCCTGGGACAGGGCGAGAGACCCAGTACTTC.

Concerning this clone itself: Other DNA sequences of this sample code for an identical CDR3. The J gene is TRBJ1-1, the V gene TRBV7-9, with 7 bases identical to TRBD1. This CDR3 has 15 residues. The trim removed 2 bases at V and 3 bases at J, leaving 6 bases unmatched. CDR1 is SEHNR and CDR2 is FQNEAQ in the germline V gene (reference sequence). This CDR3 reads CASSLRQGADTEAFF. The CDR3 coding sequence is TGTGCCAGCAGCTTACGACAGGGAGCAGACACTGAAGCTTTCTTT.

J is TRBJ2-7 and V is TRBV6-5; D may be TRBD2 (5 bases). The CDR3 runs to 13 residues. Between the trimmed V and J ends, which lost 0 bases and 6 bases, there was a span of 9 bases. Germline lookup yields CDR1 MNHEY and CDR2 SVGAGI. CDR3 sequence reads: CASSYSGSFEQYF. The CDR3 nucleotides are TGTGCCAGCAGTTACTCAGGGAGCTTCGAGCAGTACTTC.

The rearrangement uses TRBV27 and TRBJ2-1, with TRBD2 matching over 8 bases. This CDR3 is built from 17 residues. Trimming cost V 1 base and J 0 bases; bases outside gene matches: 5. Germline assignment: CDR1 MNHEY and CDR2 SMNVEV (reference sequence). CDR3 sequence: CASSLLTSGYSYNEQFF. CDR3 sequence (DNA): TGTGCCAGCAGTTTATTAACTAGCGGATACTCCTACAATGAGCAGTTCTTC.

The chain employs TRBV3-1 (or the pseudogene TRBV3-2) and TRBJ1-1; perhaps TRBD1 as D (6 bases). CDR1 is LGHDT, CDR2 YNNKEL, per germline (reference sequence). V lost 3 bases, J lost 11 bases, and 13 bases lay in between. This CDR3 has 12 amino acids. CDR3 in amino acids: CASSHIQGRAFF. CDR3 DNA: TGTGCCAGCAGCCATATACAGGGTCGGGCTTTCTTT.

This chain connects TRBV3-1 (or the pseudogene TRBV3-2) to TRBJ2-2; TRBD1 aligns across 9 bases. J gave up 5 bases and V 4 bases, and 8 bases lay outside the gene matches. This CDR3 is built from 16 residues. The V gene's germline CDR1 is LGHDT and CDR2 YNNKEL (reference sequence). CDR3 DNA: TGTGCCAGCAGCCGAACGCAGACAGGGGGTACCGGGGAGCTGTTTTTT. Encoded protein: CASSRTQTGGTGELFF.